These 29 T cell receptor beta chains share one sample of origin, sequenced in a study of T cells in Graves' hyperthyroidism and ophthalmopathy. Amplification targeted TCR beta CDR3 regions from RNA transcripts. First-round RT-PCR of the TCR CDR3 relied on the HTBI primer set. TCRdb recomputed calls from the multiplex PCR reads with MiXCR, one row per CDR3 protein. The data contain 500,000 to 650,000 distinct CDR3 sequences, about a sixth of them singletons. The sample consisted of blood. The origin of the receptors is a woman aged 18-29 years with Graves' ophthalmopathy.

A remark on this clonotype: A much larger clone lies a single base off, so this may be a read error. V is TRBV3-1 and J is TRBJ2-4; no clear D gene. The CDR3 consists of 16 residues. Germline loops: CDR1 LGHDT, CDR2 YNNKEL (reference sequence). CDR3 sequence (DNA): TGTGTCAGCAGCCCAGTTGGCCGCACAGCCAAAAACATTCAGTACTTC. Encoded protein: CVSSPVGRTAKNIQYF. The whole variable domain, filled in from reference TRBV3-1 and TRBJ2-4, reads DTAVSQTPKYLVTQMGNDKSIKCEQNLGHDTMYWYKQDSKKFLKIMFSYNNKELIINETVPNRFSPKSPDKAHLNLHINSLELGDSAVYFCVSSPVGRTAKNIQYFGAGTRLSVL.

The CDR3 loop reads CASSLAGTGVLETQYF. The CDR3 DNA sequence: TGTGCCAGCAGCTTAGCCGGGACAGGGGTGTTGGAGACCCAGTACTTC. The chain recombines TRBV7-2 with TRBJ2-5; 10 positions match TRBD1. CDR3 size: 16 residues. Germline V lookup: CDR1 SGHTA, CDR2 FQGNSA. Trimming removed 0 bases from V and 5 bases from J; junction bases left unmatched: 6. The full variable domain, in which reference TRBV7-2 and TRBJ2-5 provide the parts outside the CDR3, is GAGVSQSPSNKVTEKGKDVELRCDPISGHTALYWYRQSLGQGLEFLIYFQGNSAPDKSGLPSDRFSAERTGGSVSTLTIQRTQQEDSAVYLCASSLAGTGVLETQYFGPGTRLLVL.

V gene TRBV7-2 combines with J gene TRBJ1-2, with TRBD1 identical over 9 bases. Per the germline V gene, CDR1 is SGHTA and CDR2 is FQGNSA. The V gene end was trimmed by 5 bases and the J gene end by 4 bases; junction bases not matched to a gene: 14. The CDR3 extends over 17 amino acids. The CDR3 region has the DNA TGTGCCAGCAGCCCTAGCCCTCAACAGGGGGCCGGCTATGGCTACACCTTC. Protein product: CASSPSPQQGAGYGYTF.

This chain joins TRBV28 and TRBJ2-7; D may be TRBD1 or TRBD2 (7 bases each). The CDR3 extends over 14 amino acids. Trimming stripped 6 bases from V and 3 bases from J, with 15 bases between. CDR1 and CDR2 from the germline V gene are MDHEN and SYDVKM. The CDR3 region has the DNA TGTGCCAGCAGGAATCAGGGGGGGAACTACGAGCAGTACTTC. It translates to CASRNQGGNYEQYF. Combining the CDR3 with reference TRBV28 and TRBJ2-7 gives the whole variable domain DVKVTQSSRYLVKRTGEKVFLECVQDMDHENMFWYRQDPGLGLRLIYFSYDVKMKEKGDIPEGYSVSREKKERFSLILESASTNQTSMYLCASRNQGGNYEQYFGPGTRLTVT.

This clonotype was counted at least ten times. CDR3 sequence reads: CASSPYSGSGADTQYF. The CDR3 nucleotides are TGTGCCAGCAGTCCATATAGCGGGAGCGGCGCAGATACGCAGTATTTT. The chain is built from TRBV12-3 or TRBV12-4 and TRBJ2-3; 9 bases are a match to TRBD2. V was pared by 5 bases and J by 4 bases, with 10 bases of the junction left unmatched. This CDR3 has 16 residues.

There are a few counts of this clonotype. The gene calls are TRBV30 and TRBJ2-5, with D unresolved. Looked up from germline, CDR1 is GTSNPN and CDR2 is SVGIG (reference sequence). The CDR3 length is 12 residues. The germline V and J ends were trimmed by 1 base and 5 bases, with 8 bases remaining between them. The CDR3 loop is CAWSGGEETQYF. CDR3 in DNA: TGTGCCTGGAGTGGAGGAGAGGAGACCCAGTACTTC.

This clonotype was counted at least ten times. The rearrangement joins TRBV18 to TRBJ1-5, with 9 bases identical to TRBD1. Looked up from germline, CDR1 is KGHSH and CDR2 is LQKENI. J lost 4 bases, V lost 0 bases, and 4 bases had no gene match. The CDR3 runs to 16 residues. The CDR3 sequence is CASSPPQGAGNQPQHF. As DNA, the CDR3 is TGTGCCAGCTCACCACCACAGGGGGCGGGTAATCAGCCCCAGCATTTT.

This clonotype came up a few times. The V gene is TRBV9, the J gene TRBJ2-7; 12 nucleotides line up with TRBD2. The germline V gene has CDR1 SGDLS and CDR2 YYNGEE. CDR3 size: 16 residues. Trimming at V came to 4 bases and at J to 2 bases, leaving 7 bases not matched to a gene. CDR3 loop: CASSRTSGGYTYEQYF. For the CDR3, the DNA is TGTGCCAGCAGCCGAACTAGCGGGGGGTATACCTACGAGCAGTACTTC.

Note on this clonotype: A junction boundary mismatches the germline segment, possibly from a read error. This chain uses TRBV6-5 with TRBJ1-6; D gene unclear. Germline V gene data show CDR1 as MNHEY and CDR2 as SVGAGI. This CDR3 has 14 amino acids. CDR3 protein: CAGSSRNLNSPLHF. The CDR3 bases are TGTGCCGGCAGTTCGCGGAACCTAAATTCACCCCTCCACTTT.

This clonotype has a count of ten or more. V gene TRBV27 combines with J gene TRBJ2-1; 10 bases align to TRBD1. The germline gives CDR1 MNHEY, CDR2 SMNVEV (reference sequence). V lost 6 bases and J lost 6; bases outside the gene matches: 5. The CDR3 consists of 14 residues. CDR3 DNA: TGTGCCAGCAGGACAGGGGGCAAGATCAATGAGCAGTTCTTC. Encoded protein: CASRTGGKINEQFF.

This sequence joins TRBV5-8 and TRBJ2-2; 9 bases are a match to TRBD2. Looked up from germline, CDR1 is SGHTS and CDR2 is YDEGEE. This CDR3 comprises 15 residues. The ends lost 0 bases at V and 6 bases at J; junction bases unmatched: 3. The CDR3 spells CASSLDLAGAGELFF. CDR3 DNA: TGTGCCAGCAGCTTGGATTTAGCGGGAGCCGGGGAGCTGTTTTTT. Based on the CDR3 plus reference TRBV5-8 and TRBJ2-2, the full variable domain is EAGVTQSPTHLIKTRGQQATLRCSPISGHTSVYWYQQALGLGLQFLLWYDEGEERNRGNFPPRFSGRQFPNYSSELNVNALELEDSALYLCASSLDLAGAGELFFGEGSRLTVL.

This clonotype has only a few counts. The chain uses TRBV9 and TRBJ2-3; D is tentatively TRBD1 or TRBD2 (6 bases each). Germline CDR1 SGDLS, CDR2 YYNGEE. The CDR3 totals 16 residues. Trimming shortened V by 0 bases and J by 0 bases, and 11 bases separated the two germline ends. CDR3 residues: CASSVATGASTDTQYF. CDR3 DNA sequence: TGTGCCAGCAGCGTAGCTACGGGGGCCAGCACAGATACGCAGTATTTT.

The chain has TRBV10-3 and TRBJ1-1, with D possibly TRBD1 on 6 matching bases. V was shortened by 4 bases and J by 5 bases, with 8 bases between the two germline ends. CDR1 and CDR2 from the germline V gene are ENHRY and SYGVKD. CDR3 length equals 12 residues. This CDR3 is CAISADRTEAFF. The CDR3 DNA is TGTGCCATCAGTGCCGACAGGACTGAAGCTTTCTTT.

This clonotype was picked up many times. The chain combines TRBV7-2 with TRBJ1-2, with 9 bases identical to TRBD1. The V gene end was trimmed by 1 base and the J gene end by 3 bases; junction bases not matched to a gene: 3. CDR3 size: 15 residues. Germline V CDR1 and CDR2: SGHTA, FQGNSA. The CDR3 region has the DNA TGTGCCAGCAGCTTAGACTGGGACAGGGACTATGGCTACACCTTC. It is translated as CASSLDWDRDYGYTF.

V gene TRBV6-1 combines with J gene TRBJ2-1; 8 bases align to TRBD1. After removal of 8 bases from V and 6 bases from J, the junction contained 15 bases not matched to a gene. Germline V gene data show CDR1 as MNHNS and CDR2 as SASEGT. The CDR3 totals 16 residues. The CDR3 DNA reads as TGTGCCAGCCTGCGGGTCCCTGGACAGGGAGTCAATGAGCAGTTCTTC. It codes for CASLRVPGQGVNEQFF.

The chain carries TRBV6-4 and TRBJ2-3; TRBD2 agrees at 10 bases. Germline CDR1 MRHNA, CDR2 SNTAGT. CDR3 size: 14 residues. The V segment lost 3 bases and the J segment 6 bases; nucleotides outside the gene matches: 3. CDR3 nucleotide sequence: TGTGCCAGCAGTGAGCTAGCGGGAGAGGATACGCAGTATTTT. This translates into CASSELAGEDTQYF.

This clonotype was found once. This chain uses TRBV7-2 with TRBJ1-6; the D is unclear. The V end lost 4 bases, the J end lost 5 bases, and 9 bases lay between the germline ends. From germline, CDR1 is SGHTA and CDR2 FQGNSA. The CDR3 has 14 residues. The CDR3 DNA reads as TGTGCCAGCAGCTCTGGCAGACATAATTCACCCCTCCACTTT. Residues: CASSSGRHNSPLHF.

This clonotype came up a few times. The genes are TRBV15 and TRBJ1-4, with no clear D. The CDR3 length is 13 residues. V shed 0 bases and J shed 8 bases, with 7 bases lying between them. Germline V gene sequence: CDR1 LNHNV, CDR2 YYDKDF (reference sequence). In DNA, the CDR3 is TGTGCCACCAGCAGAGACCCCGCGGAAAAACTGTTTTTT. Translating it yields CATSRDPAEKLFF.

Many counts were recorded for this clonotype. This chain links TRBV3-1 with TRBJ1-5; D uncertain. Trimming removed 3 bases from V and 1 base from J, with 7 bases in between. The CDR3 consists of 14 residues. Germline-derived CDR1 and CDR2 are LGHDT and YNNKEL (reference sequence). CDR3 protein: CASSQVSSNQPQHF. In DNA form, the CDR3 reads TGTGCCAGCAGCCAGGTGTCGAGCAATCAGCCCCAGCATTTT.

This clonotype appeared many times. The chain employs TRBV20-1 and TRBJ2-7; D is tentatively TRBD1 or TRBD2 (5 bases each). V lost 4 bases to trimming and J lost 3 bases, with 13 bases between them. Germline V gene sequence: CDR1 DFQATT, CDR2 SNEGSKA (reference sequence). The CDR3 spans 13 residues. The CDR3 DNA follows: TGCAGTGCTAACCGGGACGCTCACTACGAGCAGTACTTC. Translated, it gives CSANRDAHYEQYF.

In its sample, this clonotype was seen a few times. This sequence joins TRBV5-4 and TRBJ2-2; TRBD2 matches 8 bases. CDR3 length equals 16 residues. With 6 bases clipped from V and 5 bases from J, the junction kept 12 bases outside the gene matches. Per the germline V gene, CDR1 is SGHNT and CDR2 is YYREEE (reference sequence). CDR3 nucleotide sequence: TGTGCCAGCACCATGTGGCGGGAGGATCGGACCGGGGAGCTGTTTTTT. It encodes CASTMWREDRTGELFF.

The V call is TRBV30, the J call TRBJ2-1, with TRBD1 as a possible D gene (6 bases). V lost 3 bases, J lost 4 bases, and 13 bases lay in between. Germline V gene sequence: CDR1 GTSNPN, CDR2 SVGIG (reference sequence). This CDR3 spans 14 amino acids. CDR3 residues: CAWSGTPQYNEQFF. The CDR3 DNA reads TGTGCCTGGAGCGGGACACCCCAGTACAATGAGCAGTTCTTC.

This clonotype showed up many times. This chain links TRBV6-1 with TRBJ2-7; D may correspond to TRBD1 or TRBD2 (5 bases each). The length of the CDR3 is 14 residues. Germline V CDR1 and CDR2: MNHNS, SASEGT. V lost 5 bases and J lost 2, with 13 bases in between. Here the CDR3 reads CASSPGRGPYEQYF. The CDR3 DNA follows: TGTGCCAGCAGTCCAGGGAGAGGCCCCTACGAGCAGTACTTC.

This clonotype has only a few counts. CDR3 sequence (DNA): TGCGCCAGCAGCTTGGCGGCAGACGACAACTCTGGAAACACCATATATTTT. Amino acids: CASSLAADDNSGNTIYF. The chain employs TRBV5-1 and TRBJ1-3; D is undetermined. The V gene's germline CDR1 is SGHRS and CDR2 YFSETQ. This CDR3 region has 17 residues. V lost 0 bases and J lost 0, with 13 bases in between. Together with reference TRBV5-1 and TRBJ1-3, the CDR3 gives the full variable domain: KAGVTQTPRYLIKTRGQQVTLSCSPISGHRSVSWYQQTPGQGLQFLFEYFSETQRNKGNFPGRFSGRQFSNSRSEMNVSTLELGDSALYLCASSLAADDNSGNTIYFGEGSWLTVV.

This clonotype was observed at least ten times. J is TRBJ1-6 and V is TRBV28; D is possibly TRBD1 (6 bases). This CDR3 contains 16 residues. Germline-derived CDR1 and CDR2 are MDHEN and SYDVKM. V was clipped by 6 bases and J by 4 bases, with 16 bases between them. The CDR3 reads CASRGGIRRYNSPLHF. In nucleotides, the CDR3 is TGTGCCAGCAGAGGGGGGATACGAAGGTATAATTCACCCCTCCACTTT.

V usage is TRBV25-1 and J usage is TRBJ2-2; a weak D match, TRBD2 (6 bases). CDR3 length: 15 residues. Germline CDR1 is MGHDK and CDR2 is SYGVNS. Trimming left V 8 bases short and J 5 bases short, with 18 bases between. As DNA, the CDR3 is TGTGCCAGCGGACTGGGACGGGAGATGACCGGGGAGCTGTTTTTT. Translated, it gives CASGLGREMTGELFF.

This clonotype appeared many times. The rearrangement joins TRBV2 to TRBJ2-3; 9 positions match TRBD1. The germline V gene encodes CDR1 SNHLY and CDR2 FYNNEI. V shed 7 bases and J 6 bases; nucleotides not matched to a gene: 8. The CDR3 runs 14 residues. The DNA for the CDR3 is TGTGCCAGCATTCGGGACAGGGTAGTCGATACGCAGTATTTT. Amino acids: CASIRDRVVDTQYF.

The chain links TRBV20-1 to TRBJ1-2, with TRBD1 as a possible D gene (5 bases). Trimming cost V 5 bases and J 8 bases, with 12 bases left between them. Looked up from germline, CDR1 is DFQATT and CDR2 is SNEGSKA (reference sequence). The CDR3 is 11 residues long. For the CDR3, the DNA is TGCAGTGCTTTCCAAGACAGCGGCTACACCTTC. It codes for CSAFQDSGYTF.

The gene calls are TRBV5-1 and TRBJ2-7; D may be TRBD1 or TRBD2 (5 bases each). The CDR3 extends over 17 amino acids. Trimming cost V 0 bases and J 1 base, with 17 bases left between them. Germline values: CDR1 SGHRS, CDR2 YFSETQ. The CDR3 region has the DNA TGCGCCAGCAGCTTGGCGGGACGGAGCTTGCTTTCCTACGAGCAGTACTTC. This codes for CASSLAGRSLLSYEQYF.